Listed here are 16 T cell receptor beta chains from one sample, sequenced in a study of beta chain features in type 1 diabetes. General study findings and limits: People with Type 1 diabetes carried modestly yet significantly shorter TCRB CDR3s in all four CD4+ subsets.

No cognate antigen is known for these TCRs. As every portion of the isolated RNA was reverse transcribed, the sequencing read expressed TCRB transcripts. Sequenced by immunoSEQ multiplex PCR; TCRdb stores in-frame clones only, minus some. This table holds around 70,000 clones, around 49% found once. The material sequenced was central memory CD4+ T cells from blood. Every receptor here comes from a man younger than 40 with type 1 diabetes.

This rearrangement joins TRBV19 to TRBJ2-7, with 10 bases lining up with TRBD1. The CDR3 contains 15 residues. The germline V gene has CDR1 LNHDA and CDR2 SQIVND (reference sequence). The J segment lost 5 bases and the V segment lost 6 bases, leaving 10 bases of the junction unmatched. This chain's CDR3 is CASSLPTGGFNEQYF. The CDR3 DNA is TGTGCCAGTAGCCTCCCGACAGGGGGCTTCAACGAGCAGTACTTC.

The chain recombines TRBV9 with TRBJ1-3, with D maybe TRBD1 (6 bases). The CDR3 has 17 amino acids. Germline-derived CDR1 and CDR2 are SGDLS and YYNGEE. Trimming stripped 0 bases from V and 0 bases from J, with 13 bases between. DNA for the CDR3: TGTGCCAGCAGCGTAGGCGGGGGCCTCGGCTCTGGAAACACCATATATTTT. Protein: CASSVGGGLGSGNTIYF.

The genes are TRBV19 and TRBJ1-5; a possible D gene is TRBD1 (5 bases). From germline, CDR1 is LNHDA and CDR2 SQIVND (reference sequence). This CDR3 has 13 residues. Between the trimmed V and J ends, which lost 6 bases and 5 bases, there was a span of 11 bases. The CDR3 here is CASSPGLYQPQHF. CDR3 coding DNA: TGTGCCAGTAGCCCAGGGCTCTATCAGCCCCAGCATTTT. The full variable domain, with the rest looked up from reference TRBV19 and TRBJ1-5, is DGGITQSPKYLFRKEGQNVTLSCEQNLNHDAMYWYRQDPGQGLRLIYYSQIVNDFQKGDIAEGYSVSREKKESFPLTVTSAQKNPTAFYLCASSPGLYQPQHFGDGTRLSIL.

The chain carries TRBV2 and TRBJ1-4; D may be TRBD1 (5 bases). The ends were cut back, 4 bases at V and 4 bases at J, with 13 bases in the middle. Germline CDR1 is SNHLY and CDR2 is FYNNEI. CDR3 length equals 15 residues. The CDR3 sequence is CASSAATAGNEKLFF. In DNA form, the CDR3 reads TGTGCCAGCAGTGCGGCGACAGCCGGTAATGAAAAACTGTTTTTT.

This clone has more than one count but fewer than ten. The chain has TRBV4-1 and TRBJ1-2, with D hard to call. The CDR3 runs to 15 residues. From germline, CDR1 is MGHRA and CDR2 YSYEKL. V lost 4 bases to trimming and J lost 2 bases, with 14 bases between them. The CDR3 reads CASSPNPTVNYGYTF. DNA for the CDR3: TGCGCCAGCAGCCCAAACCCTACTGTGAACTATGGCTACACCTTC.

This clone turned up a few times. The gene calls are TRBV7-9 and TRBJ2-1; tentatively, D is TRBD1 (5 bases). This CDR3 contains 12 residues. V was clipped by 2 bases and J by 11 bases, with 10 bases between them. CDR1 SEHNR and CDR2 FQNEAQ come from the germline V gene (reference sequence). CDR3 sequence: CASSLQQDQQFF. CDR3 DNA sequence: TGTGCCAGCAGCTTACAACAGGACCAGCAGTTCTTC.

The chain links TRBV11-2 to TRBJ2-7, with TRBD2 matching 7 bases. Germline CDR1 and CDR2: SGHAT and FQNNGV. J was trimmed by 7 bases and V by 0 bases; bases with no gene match: 9. The CDR3 is made up of 15 amino acids. CDR3 DNA: TGTGCCAGCAGCTTAGAGGGCGGGAGACCCGGGGAGCAGTACTTC. Protein product: CASSLEGGRPGEQYF. The full variable domain, completed using reference TRBV11-2 and TRBJ2-7, is EAGVAQSPRYKIIEKRQSVAFWCNPISGHATLYWYQQILGQGPKLLIQFQNNGVVDDSQLPKDRFSAERLKGVDSTLKIQPAKLEDSAVYLCASSLEGGRPGEQYFGPGTRLTVT.

This chain joins TRBV5-5 and TRBJ2-3; 15 bases map to TRBD2. V dropped 3 bases and J dropped 1; count of bases not matched to a gene: 6. This CDR3 contains 18 residues. From germline, CDR1 is SGHKS and CDR2 YYEKEE (reference sequence). The CDR3 region is CASSSGTSGGWGTDTQYF. The CDR3 bases are TGTGCCAGCAGCTCCGGGACTAGCGGGGGGTGGGGCACAGATACGCAGTATTTT.

V and J are TRBV6-1 and TRBJ2-2; 9 bases agree with TRBD2. The V gene's germline CDR1 is MNHNS and CDR2 SASEGT. The CDR3 totals 18 residues. Losses at the gene ends were 1 base for V and 4 bases for J; bases not matched to a gene: 10. The CDR3 reads CASSEVRLAGSRTGELFF. CDR3 nucleotide sequence: TGTGCCAGCAGTGAAGTAAGGCTAGCGGGGAGTCGCACCGGGGAGCTGTTTTTT.

This chain connects TRBV2 to TRBJ1-1; D may be TRBD1 (6 bases). The CDR3 contains 14 residues. V was trimmed by 8 bases and J by 1 base, leaving 14 bases between them. The germline CDR1 and CDR2 sequences are SNHLY and FYNNEI. In nucleotides, the CDR3 is TGTGCCAGCGACCCCGACAGGCGGAACACTGAAGCTTTCTTT. Translating gives CASDPDRRNTEAFF.

CDR3 loop: CSVTQPGGGTDTQYF. In DNA form, the CDR3 reads TGCAGCGTCACCCAGCCGGGGGGTGGGACAGATACGCAGTATTTT. The chain recombines TRBV29-1 with TRBJ2-3, with 7 bases aligning to TRBD2. Germline CDR1 is SQVTM and CDR2 is ANQGSEA. The V gene end was trimmed by 6 bases and the J gene end by 3 bases; junction bases not matched to a gene: 12. The CDR3 runs to 15 residues.

The chain uses TRBV27 and TRBJ1-2; 12 bases are a match to TRBD1. CDR3 length equals 16 residues. The trim removed 5 bases at V and 7 bases at J, leaving 11 bases unmatched. Looked up from germline, CDR1 is MNHEY and CDR2 is SMNVEV (reference sequence). This CDR3 is CASSPRGTGGASGYTF. The CDR3 nucleotides read TGTGCCAGCAGTCCGAGAGGGACAGGGGGCGCGAGTGGCTACACCTTC.

For this clone: This CDR3 is also generated by other DNA sequences in the sample. V usage is TRBV6-5 and J usage is TRBJ1-2; D is undetermined. V lost 2 bases and J lost 4, with 5 bases in between. Germline CDR1 reads MNHEY; CDR2 reads SVGAGI. The CDR3 contains 12 residues. Here the CDR3 reads CASSYAGYGYTF. The CDR3 DNA reads TGTGCCAGCAGTTACGCCGGCTATGGCTACACCTTC.

This clone was observed a few times. This rearrangement joins TRBV2 to TRBJ2-1, with 16 bases that match TRBD2. Germline CDR1 and CDR2: SNHLY and FYNNEI. Trimming cost V 5 bases and J 0 bases; bases outside gene matches: 7. The CDR3 length is 19 residues. CDR3 in amino acids: CASSSPGLAGGASYNEQFF. The CDR3, as DNA: TGTGCCAGCAGTTCACCGGGACTAGCGGGAGGGGCCTCCTACAATGAGCAGTTCTTC.

This chain links TRBV19 with TRBJ1-1; D possibly corresponds to TRBD1 (5 bases). Germline-derived CDR1 and CDR2 are LNHDA and SQIVND (reference sequence). Trimming cost V 5 bases and J 8 bases, with 12 bases left between them. This CDR3 region has 12 residues. The CDR3 spells CASSRDQGEAFF. CDR3 coding DNA: TGTGCCAGTAGTCGAGACCAGGGAGAAGCTTTCTTT.

This clone has only one observation. The chain uses TRBV2 and TRBJ1-5, with D maybe TRBD1 (5 bases). V was clipped by 3 bases and J by 5 bases, with 11 bases between them. The CDR3 runs to 14 residues. Germline lookup yields CDR1 SNHLY and CDR2 FYNNEI. CDR3 in DNA: TGTGCCAGCAGTGAGGTAGGGGAGGATCAGCCCCAGCATTTT. This codes for CASSEVGEDQPQHF.